These 23 T cell receptor beta chains share one sample of origin, sequenced in a study of blood T cell repertoires in COVID-19. Sequencing used immunoSEQ multiplex PCR; TCRdb keeps in-frame clones, though not all of them. The sample lists hundreds of thousands of clones, under 90% occurring once. Specimen: PBMCs or T cells enriched from blood (not recorded which). These receptors were obtained from a woman between 50 and 59 years old who had been exposed to COVID-19.

The chain uses TRBV5-4 and TRBJ2-5; no clear D. The germline V and J ends were trimmed by 4 bases and 7 bases, with 17 bases remaining between them. The CDR3 contains 14 residues. Germline assignment: CDR1 SGHNT and CDR2 YYREEE (reference sequence). The CDR3 bases are TGTGCCAGCAGCCATGGTGGAGTGTCCAGGACCCAGTACTTC. As protein: CASSHGGVSRTQYF.

The V gene is TRBV28, the J gene TRBJ1-2; possible D gene TRBD1, 6 bases. Germline CDR1 is MDHEN and CDR2 is SYDVKM. The CDR3 has 14 amino acids. DNA of the CDR3: TGTGCGGGCCGGGACACCAAAAGTTACTATGGCTACACCTTC. Its translation is CAGRDTKSYYGYTF.

The genes are TRBV11-2 and TRBJ2-1; D ambiguous. This CDR3 spans 13 amino acids. CDR1 SGHAT and CDR2 FQNNGV come from the germline V gene. Trimming left V 3 bases short and J 5 bases short, with 8 bases between. The CDR3 spells CASSFDIHNEQFF. In nucleotides, the CDR3 is TGTGCCAGCAGCTTCGACATTCACAATGAGCAGTTCTTC.

The chain is built from TRBV5-1 and TRBJ2-3; the match to TRBD2 covers 8 bases. Germline lookup yields CDR1 SGHRS and CDR2 YFSETQ. The CDR3 consists of 16 residues. The V segment lost 2 bases and the J segment 1 base; nucleotides outside the gene matches: 6. This CDR3 reads CASSFAGGAGTDTQYF. The CDR3, as DNA: TGCGCCAGCAGCTTTGCCGGGGGGGCTGGCACAGATACGCAGTATTTT.

The V call is TRBV19, the J call TRBJ1-5; TRBD1 agrees at 9 bases. CDR1 is LNHDA and CDR2 is SQIVND in the germline V gene (reference sequence). CDR3 length equals 14 residues. Losses at the gene ends were 6 bases for V and 3 bases for J; bases not matched to a gene: 3. CDR3 sequence reads: CASRGQGDNQPQHF. The CDR3 DNA reads as TGTGCCAGTAGGGGACAGGGAGACAATCAGCCCCAGCATTTT.

V usage is TRBV30 and J usage is TRBJ2-7; 8 bases are shared with TRBD1. The CDR3 is made up of 15 amino acids. V lost 2 bases to trimming and J lost 2 bases; unmatched junction nucleotides: 8. In germline, CDR1 is GTSNPN, CDR2 SVGIG (reference sequence). Written as DNA, the CDR3 is TGTGCCTGGAGTAACCACCACAGGGGGACCTACGAGCAGTACTTC. Amino acid sequence: CAWSNHHRGTYEQYF.

Only one count was recorded for this clone. The rearrangement joins TRBV2 to TRBJ1-5, with D uncertain. Germline CDR1 reads SNHLY; CDR2 reads FYNNEI. The CDR3 has 15 amino acids. V dropped 5 bases and J dropped 6 bases, with 17 bases sitting between them. In nucleotides, the CDR3 is TGTGCCAGCAGTCAGTCAGCCGTCTGGGCTCAGCCCCAGCATTTT. The encoded protein is CASSQSAVWAQPQHF.

This chain joins TRBV30 and TRBJ1-5; the match to TRBD1 covers 7 bases. There are 15 residues in the CDR3. Germline V gene data show CDR1 as GTSNPN and CDR2 as SVGIG (reference sequence). With 4 bases clipped from V and 5 bases from J, the junction kept 11 bases outside the gene matches. The CDR3 protein is CAWISGDSGYQPQHF. DNA of the CDR3: TGTGCCTGGATCTCGGGGGACAGCGGTTATCAGCCCCAGCATTTT.

The chain has TRBV5-1 and TRBJ1-1, with D perhaps matching TRBD1 (6 bases). CDR3 length: 13 amino acids. Trimming pared 1 base from V and 5 bases from J, leaving 9 bases between. Germline CDR1 is SGHRS and CDR2 is YFSETQ. The CDR3 reads CASSLTGRTEAFF. The CDR3 bases are TGCGCCAGCAGCTTGACAGGGAGAACTGAAGCTTTCTTT.

The chain uses TRBV28 and TRBJ1-4, with 9 bases matching TRBD1. Germline V gene data show CDR1 as MDHEN and CDR2 as SYDVKM. The CDR3 runs to 15 residues. Trimming removed 4 bases from V and 7 bases from J; junction bases left unmatched: 7. The CDR3 DNA reads as TGTGCCAGCAGTTACGCCGGGACAGGGACTGAAAAACTGTTTTTT. Its protein product is CASSYAGTGTEKLFF.

This chain links TRBV28 with TRBJ1-1; 7 bases agree with TRBD1. CDR3 length: 12 residues. The germline gives CDR1 MDHEN, CDR2 SYDVKM. Unmatched junction bases numbered 8, after V lost 5 bases and J lost 11 bases. The CDR3 DNA is TGTGCCAGCAGTCTTCCAGACAGGGAGGCTTTCTTT. This encodes CASSLPDREAFF.

This chain joins TRBV28 and TRBJ1-5; TRBD1 matches at 9 bases. CDR3 size: 14 residues. The junction had 4 bases not matched to a gene; V was cut back by 6 bases and J by 4 bases. Germline-derived CDR1 and CDR2 are MDHEN and SYDVKM. The DNA for the CDR3 is TGTGCCAGCAGCGTCGGACAGGGGAATCAGCCCCAGCATTTT. Translated, it gives CASSVGQGNQPQHF.

This clone was counted a single time. This chain uses TRBV6-1 with TRBJ2-4; the D is unclear. The CDR3 has 14 residues. V was clipped by 3 bases and J by 0 bases, with 6 bases between them. Germline CDR1 reads MNHNS; CDR2 reads SASEGT. The CDR3 reads CASSDSVAKNIQYF. The CDR3 region has the DNA TGTGCCAGCAGTGATTCCGTAGCCAAAAACATTCAGTACTTC.

The chain has TRBV28 and TRBJ1-5, with D possibly being TRBD1 (6 bases). The CDR3 is 17 residues long. The V gene lost 6 bases and the J gene lost 4 bases, with 22 bases spanning the gap. Per germline, CDR1 MDHEN and CDR2 SYDVKM. The CDR3 is CASRLTGSAEWNQPQHF. The CDR3 region has the DNA TGTGCCAGCAGATTGACAGGTTCGGCTGAATGGAATCAGCCCCAGCATTTT. Combining the CDR3 with reference TRBV28 and TRBJ1-5 gives the whole variable domain DVKVTQSSRYLVKRTGEKVFLECVQDMDHENMFWYRQDPGLGLRLIYFSYDVKMKEKGDIPEGYSVSREKKERFSLILESASTNQTSMYLCASRLTGSAEWNQPQHFGDGTRLSIL.

The chain joins TRBV10-3 to TRBJ2-7, with TRBD1 matching over 7 bases. This CDR3 region has 13 residues. Looked up from germline, CDR1 is ENHRY and CDR2 is SYGVKD. Trimming at V came to 6 bases and at J to 5 bases, leaving 7 bases not matched to a gene. CDR3 in amino acids: CAIRDRVGDEQYF. The CDR3 DNA follows: TGTGCCATCAGAGACAGGGTGGGCGACGAGCAGTACTTC.

This chain uses TRBV7-2 with TRBJ2-3; the match to TRBD2 covers 7 bases. The CDR3 is 12 residues long. Trimming at V came to 5 bases and at J to 8 bases, leaving 4 bases not matched to a gene. Germline V gives CDR1 SGHTA, CDR2 FQGNSA. CDR3 coding DNA: TGTGCCAGCAGCCAGCCGGGGGGTACGCAGTATTTT. This sequence encodes CASSQPGGTQYF.

The V gene is TRBV11-3, the J gene TRBJ2-7; D possibly corresponds to TRBD2 (6 bases). V lost 5 bases to trimming and J lost 5 bases, with 13 bases between them. CDR1 and CDR2 (germline): SGHNT, YENEEA. The CDR3 is 13 amino acids. The CDR3 is CASSLAAGNEQYF. In nucleotides, the CDR3 is TGTGCCAGCAGCCTGGCTGCGGGGAACGAGCAGTACTTC.

This clone has more than one count but fewer than ten. J is TRBJ2-7 and V is TRBV5-1; 7 bases agree with TRBD2. CDR3 length equals 16 residues. Germline-derived CDR1 and CDR2 are SGHRS and YFSETQ. Trimming removed 0 bases from V and 3 bases from J; junction bases left unmatched: 9. CDR3 nucleotide sequence: TGCGCCAGCAGCTTGGGGCCCACTAGCGCGGGCTACGAGCAGTACTTC. As protein: CASSLGPTSAGYEQYF.

The V and J genes are TRBV6-5 and TRBJ1-2; TRBD1 aligns across 7 bases. The CDR3 consists of 13 residues. Trimming removed 5 bases from V and 7 bases from J; junction bases left unmatched: 7. Germline V gives CDR1 MNHEY, CDR2 SVGAGI. CDR3 sequence (DNA): TGTGCCAGCAGTACCGAGACAGGGTTTGGCTACACCTTC. Its translation is CASSTETGFGYTF.

In its sample, this clone was seen once. V gene TRBV12-3 or TRBV12-4 combines with J gene TRBJ1-3; D unresolved. This CDR3 comprises 13 residues. Trimming took 6 bases from V and 3 from J, leaving 9 bases between them. CDR3 in amino acids: CASSPRLGNTIYF. The CDR3 DNA sequence: TGTGCCAGCAGCCCCAGACTTGGAAACACCATATATTTT.

The V and J genes are TRBV27 and TRBJ1-2; D gene unclear. Germline V gene sequence: CDR1 MNHEY, CDR2 SMNVEV (reference sequence). V was clipped by 5 bases and J by 8 bases, with 12 bases between them. CDR3 length: 12 amino acids. The CDR3 here is CASSPLARGYTF. In DNA form, the CDR3 reads TGTGCCAGCAGTCCCCTGGCGAGGGGCTACACCTTC.

The chain couples TRBV21-1 to TRBJ2-4; the D call TRBD2 from the table was never checked on the DNA. TRBV21-1 corresponds to a pseudogene. The CDR3 has 15 amino acids. For the CDR3, the DNA is TGTGCCAGCAGCAGCGCCGGGTTAGCAAAAAACATTCAGTACTTC. Protein sequence: CASSSAGLAKNIQYF.

This chain connects TRBV2 to TRBJ1-6, with 7 bases fitting TRBD1. The ends lost 6 bases at V and 6 bases at J; junction bases unmatched: 5. Germline V lookup: CDR1 SNHLY, CDR2 FYNNEI. This CDR3 has 14 residues. The CDR3 nucleotides are TGTGCCAGCAGGGCTGACAGGGCTAATTCACCCCTCCACTTT. The encoded protein is CASRADRANSPLHF.